What follows is one T cell receptor beta chain and its context. Method: immunoSEQ multiplex PCR; TCRdb's copy keeps in-frame clones and lacks some. The table has 45,000 to 65,000 clones, 80% to 90% seen once; the top ten hold around 9.9%. The CDR3 totals 16 residues. Trimming at V came to 0 bases and at J to 3 bases, leaving 6 bases not matched to a gene. The germline CDR1 and CDR2 sequences are ENHRY and SYGVKD. These data originate in a study of OX40 agonist ivuxolimab in advanced cancers. This chain joins TRBV10-3 and TRBJ2-3; 7 bases agree with TRBD2. The clonotype comes from an adult with an advanced solid tumor such as melanoma, head and neck, liver or kidney cancer. The source material was CD4+ or CD8+ T cells sorted from blood, sampled in a trial of the OX40 agonist ivuxolimab. CDR3 loop: CAISESSGIGTDTQYF. The CDR3 nucleotides are TGTGCCATCAGTGAGTCGAGCGGGATAGGAACAGATACGCAGTATTTT.